The rows below give T cell receptor beta chains drawn from one sample of a study of T cells in narcolepsy. The table came from immunoSEQ multiplex PCR; TCRdb's copy has only in-frame clones and leaves some out. The sample holds 24,000 or so clones; almost 85% are singletons and the top ten take approximately 1.3%. The specimen was CD45RA- memory CD4+ T cells from PBMCs. All receptors derive from a human donor with narcolepsy. Each CDR3 is given with its conserved first and last residue. The D gene is left open where the match is weak. Not all rows give a size; the values are once, few, many and, for expanded clones, a class.

length	D	size	V	J	DNA	CDR3
13	NA	NA	TRBV5-1	TRBJ1-6	TGCGCCAGCAGCTTGGAACCGGGTTCACCCCTCCACTTT	CASSLEPGSPLHF
14	NA	few	TRBV19	TRBJ1-2	TGTGCCAGTAGTGCTCGCAAATTTAACTATGGCTACACCTTC	CASSARKFNYGYTF
13	NA	NA	TRBV10-3	TRBJ1-5	TGTGCCATCAGTGGACAGGAGAATCAGCCCCAGCATTTT	CAISGQENQPQHF
16	NA	NA	TRBV19	TRBJ1-5	TGTGCCAGTAGTTTTTTTCGGGATATACGGAAACAGCCCCAGCATTTT	CASSFFRDIRKQPQHF
16	TRBD2	NA	TRBV9	TRBJ2-5	TGTGCCAGCAGCGTAGCTACTAGCGGAGACCAAGAGACCCAGTACTTC	CASSVATSGDQETQYF
13	NA	NA	TRBV6-6	TRBJ2-3	TGTGCCAGCAGTTACTTGGGGTGGGATACGCAGTATTTT	CASSYLGWDTQYF
15	NA	NA	TRBV4-1	TRBJ1-1	TGCGCCAGCAGCCAAGAATACAAATTGAACACTGAAGCTTTCTTT	CASSQEYKLNTEAFF
12	NA	NA	TRBV10-3	TRBJ2-7	TGTGCCATCAGTGAGTCTACGCGCGAGCAGTACTTC	CAISESTREQYF
16	TRBD1	few	TRBV6-5	TRBJ1-6	TGTGCCAGCAGTTACGGGACAGGGGGCAGTGGTTCACCCCTCCACTTT	CASSYGTGGSGSPLHF
14	NA	NA	TRBV11-3	TRBJ2-3	TGTGCCAGCAGCTTAGGGGCGGGCACAGATACGCAGTATTTT	CASSLGAGTDTQYF
14	NA	NA	TRBV6-1	TRBJ2-5	TGTGCCAGCAGTGTAGGGGTTCTCAGAGAGACCCAGTACTTC	CASSVGVLRETQYF
15	NA	NA	TRBV6-6	TRBJ2-7	TGTGCCAGCACCCTCATACCAGGGAGTGTGGACGAGCAGTACTTC	CASTLIPGSVDEQYF
13	NA	few	TRBV29-1	TRBJ1-6	TGCAGCGTTCGGCAGGGAGCTCAGTCACCCCTCCACTTT	CSVRQGAQSPLHF
13	NA	NA	TRBV5-8	TRBJ2-1	TGTGCCAGCAGCTTACGCGGGGCACATGAGCAGTTCTTC	CASSLRGAHEQFF
16	NA	NA	TRBV6-5	TRBJ2-7	TGTGCCAGCAGTTACGCACCCGAAACGCGGGGCTACGAGCAGTACTTC	CASSYAPETRGYEQYF
12	NA	NA	TRBV28	TRBJ2-3	TGTGCCAGCAGGGGGGTTTGGGATACGCAGTATTTT	CASRGVWDTQYF
14	TRBD1	NA	TRBV6-6	TRBJ1-5	TGTGCCAGCTACGACCAGGGGGGTCAGAGGCCCCAGCATTTT	CASYDQGGQRPQHF
14	NA	few	TRBV9	TRBJ1-2	TGTGCCAGCAGCGTAGGAGGGCAGGGGCTTGGCTACACCTTC	CASSVGGQGLGYTF
11	NA	few	TRBV5-4	TRBJ2-2	TGTGCCAGCAGCTTCAGGGGGGAGCTGTTTTTT	CASSFRGELFF
17	NA	NA	TRBV29-1	TRBJ2-1	TGCAGCGTGAGGGGACAGTCCGGGAGTACGACCTACAATGAGCAGTTCTTC	CSVRGQSGSTTYNEQFF
11	NA	once	TRBV6-5	TRBJ1-5	TGTGCCAGCAGTGAAAGGGAGCCCCAGCATTTT	CASSEREPQHF
14	NA	NA	TRBV5-1	TRBJ2-4	TGCGCCAGCAGAAACAGGGTAGCCAAAAACATTCAGTACTTC	CASRNRVAKNIQYF
17	TRBD2	NA	TRBV10-3	TRBJ2-7	TGTGCCATCAGTGAGTCGACTCGGGGAGGGAAAAGGTACGAGCAGTACTTC	CAISESTRGGKRYEQYF